The clone carrying this T cell receptor (beta chain) was seen just once. What it binds is not known. Trimming removed 6 bases from V and 2 bases from J, with 16 bases in between. Germline CDR1 and CDR2: SNHLY and FYNNEI. The CDR3 runs 15 residues. The source of the sample is a study of high-grade serous ovarian cancer treatment subgroups. Study outcomes and limitations: TCR relatedness rose with neoantigen level and trended with mutation load.

Tumor samples were taken before definitive surgery or chemotherapy. Clones were sequenced by immunoSEQ multiplex PCR, and TCRdb holds only the in-frame ones, with some missing. The sample includes under 3,000 clones, roughly 79% of them seen just once. The chain recombines TRBV2 with TRBJ2-5, with D tentatively TRBD1 (5 bases). Sequenced material: tumor tissue. This sequence originates from a human donor with high-grade serous ovarian cancer. CDR3 sequence reads: CASSLTERQQETQYF. The DNA of the CDR3 is TGTGCCAGCAGCTTGACAGAGCGACAACAAGAGACCCAGTACTTC.